These 15 T cell receptor beta chains were sequenced from one sample in a study of cytomegalovirus exposure and HLA in healthy donors. PCR was performed using 60 Vbeta and 13 Jbeta primers. TCRdb keeps only in-frame clones here, not all; method: immunoSEQ multiplex PCR. The data hold approximately 100,000 clones, with approximately 66% observed a single time. The material sequenced was PBMCs. These receptors originate from a woman aged 45-65 years in good health and CMV-seronegative.

The chain employs TRBV2 and TRBJ2-4; TRBD1 matches at 9 bases. Germline V CDR1 and CDR2: SNHLY, FYNNEI. There are 14 residues in the CDR3. With 6 bases clipped from V and 7 bases from J, the junction kept 7 bases outside the gene matches. The CDR3 protein is CASRLQGASNIQYF. Written as DNA, the CDR3 is TGTGCCAGCAGATTACAGGGGGCCTCGAACATTCAGTACTTC.

This clone occurred once. The chain uses TRBV6-5 and TRBJ1-6; 10 nucleotides line up with TRBD1. V gave up 4 bases and J gave up 9 bases; unmatched junction bases: 6. CDR1 and CDR2 (germline): MNHEY, SVGAGI. CDR3 size: 15 residues. The CDR3 bases are TGTGCCAGCAGTTTGGACAGGGGGTTAGGTTCACCCCTCCACTTT. It is translated as CASSLDRGLGSPLHF.

The chain is built from TRBV10-1 and TRBJ1-1; D might be TRBD1 (6 bases). Germline CDR1 and CDR2: WNHNN and SYGVQD (reference sequence). Trimming shortened V by 6 bases and J by 2 bases, and 13 bases separated the two germline ends. CDR3 length: 14 residues. In DNA form, the CDR3 reads TGCGCCAGCAGAGTAGACAGGACTAACACTGAAGCTTTCTTT. Its protein is CASRVDRTNTEAFF.

The chain combines TRBV7-3 with TRBJ2-5, with 7 bases identical to TRBD2. The CDR3 is made up of 16 amino acids. Per the germline V gene, CDR1 is SGHTA and CDR2 is FQGTGA. V gave up 3 bases and J gave up 5 bases; unmatched junction bases: 12. In DNA form, the CDR3 reads TGTGCCAGCAGCTTGGAGTCCAGCGGGAAGGGGGAGACCCAGTACTTC. Translated: CASSLESSGKGETQYF.

The chain couples TRBV4-2 to TRBJ2-1; the D gene is possibly TRBD2 (6 bases). V was pared by 1 base and J by 7 bases, with 26 bases between. Germline CDR1 LGHNA, CDR2 YNFKEQ. The CDR3 is 19 amino acids. CDR3: CASSQGGRGGISPSNEQFF. For the CDR3, the DNA is TGTGCCAGCAGCCAAGGCGGCCGAGGAGGGATTAGCCCCTCGAATGAGCAGTTCTTC.

This chain connects TRBV27 to TRBJ1-1, with 9 bases lining up with TRBD1. The length of the CDR3 is 14 residues. Germline CDR1 reads MNHEY; CDR2 reads SMNVEV (reference sequence). Trimming took 5 bases from V and 8 from J; bases not matched to a gene: 9. The CDR3 here is CASSPRPGQGEAFF. DNA of the CDR3: TGTGCCAGCAGTCCACGGCCAGGACAGGGGGAAGCTTTCTTT.

The chain carries TRBV5-4 and TRBJ2-2; the match to TRBD2 covers 7 bases. Losses at the gene ends were 4 bases for V and 1 base for J; bases not matched to a gene: 4. The CDR3 runs 15 residues. Germline CDR1 is SGHNT and CDR2 is YYREEE (reference sequence). Here the CDR3 DNA reads TGTGCCAGCAGCCTGAGCGGGATGAACACCGGGGAGCTGTTTTTT. It yields the protein CASSLSGMNTGELFF.

J is TRBJ2-2 and V is TRBV2; 7 bases fit TRBD2. Germline V lookup: CDR1 SNHLY, CDR2 FYNNEI. The CDR3 has 16 amino acids. The V and J ends lost 5 bases and 4 bases, in that order; junction bases with no gene match: 10. CDR3 sequence reads: CASSYGTTLGTGELFF. The CDR3 region has the DNA TGTGCCAGCAGTTACGGGACTACCTTAGGCACCGGGGAGCTGTTTTTT. The entire variable domain, with the rest obtained from reference TRBV2 and TRBJ2-2, is as follows: EPEVTQTPSHQVTQMGQEVILRCVPISNHLYFYWYRQILGQKVEFLVSFYNNEISEKSEIFDDQFSVERPDGSNFTLKIRSTKLEDSAMYFCASSYGTTLGTGELFFGEGSRLTVL.

This clone was counted a few times. This sequence joins TRBV30 and TRBJ2-3; TRBD2 matches 7 bases. The ends lost 2 bases at V and 1 base at J; junction bases unmatched: 9. Per the germline V gene, CDR1 is GTSNPN and CDR2 is SVGIG (reference sequence). The CDR3 extends over 16 amino acids. The DNA of the CDR3 is TGTGCCTGGAGTAGCGGGACTCCTGGTGGCACAGATACGCAGTATTTT. Its translation: CAWSSGTPGGTDTQYF.

The V and J genes are TRBV10-1 and TRBJ2-5; 7 nucleotides match TRBD1. V gave up 5 bases and J gave up 5 bases; unmatched junction bases: 8. This CDR3 contains 14 residues. The V gene's germline CDR1 is WNHNN and CDR2 SYGVQD (reference sequence). DNA of the CDR3: TGCGCCAGCAGTCCCCGACAGGGCCGGGAGACCCAGTACTTC. Its translation is CASSPRQGRETQYF.

The chain is built from TRBV11-2 and TRBJ1-1; D is unresolved. Trimming shortened V by 2 bases and J by 10 bases, and 14 bases separated the two germline ends. This CDR3 contains 13 residues. Per germline, CDR1 SGHAT and CDR2 FQNNGV. The CDR3 DNA is TGTGCCAGCAGCTTAAGAGCGGAAGCTCGAGCTTTCTTT. Its protein is CASSLRAEARAFF.

This clone was seen once. The rearrangement joins TRBV10-3 to TRBJ1-4; TRBD1 matches at 8 bases. Germline assignment: CDR1 ENHRY and CDR2 SYGVKD. The CDR3 is 14 amino acids. After removal of 5 bases from V and 5 bases from J, the junction contained 4 bases not matched to a gene. CDR3 coding DNA: TGTGCCATCAGTACGGGGGACAGGAATGAAAAACTGTTTTTT. This codes for CAISTGDRNEKLFF.

This clone was seen a few times. V gene TRBV7-2 combines with J gene TRBJ2-3; TRBD1 agrees at 9 bases. After removal of 5 bases from V and 2 bases from J, the junction contained 11 bases not matched to a gene. The CDR3 is 17 residues long. The germline gives CDR1 SGHTA, CDR2 FQGNSA. DNA for the CDR3: TGTGCCAGCAGCCTACGGGGGACAGGGAGGAACACAGATACGCAGTATTTT. Protein: CASSLRGTGRNTDTQYF.

There are a few counts of this clone. The chain joins TRBV9 to TRBJ2-5; 10 bases agree with TRBD2. Germline assignment: CDR1 SGDLS and CDR2 YYNGEE. This CDR3 comprises 16 residues. V lost 0 bases and J lost 3; bases outside the gene matches: 5. The CDR3 region has the DNA TGTGCCAGCAGCGTAGGGGCGCTAGCGGGGGAAGAGACCCAGTACTTC. Its translation is CASSVGALAGEETQYF.

This clone has a handful of counts. The V gene is TRBV5-1, the J gene TRBJ2-7; TRBD1 agrees at 7 bases. The V gene's germline CDR1 is SGHRS and CDR2 YFSETQ. The CDR3 is 16 amino acids. Losses at the gene ends were 4 bases for V and 5 bases for J; bases not matched to a gene: 15. The CDR3 loop is CASSSQGQLLLDEQYF. The CDR3 coding sequence is TGCGCCAGCAGCAGTCAGGGACAGCTCCTACTGGACGAGCAGTACTTC.